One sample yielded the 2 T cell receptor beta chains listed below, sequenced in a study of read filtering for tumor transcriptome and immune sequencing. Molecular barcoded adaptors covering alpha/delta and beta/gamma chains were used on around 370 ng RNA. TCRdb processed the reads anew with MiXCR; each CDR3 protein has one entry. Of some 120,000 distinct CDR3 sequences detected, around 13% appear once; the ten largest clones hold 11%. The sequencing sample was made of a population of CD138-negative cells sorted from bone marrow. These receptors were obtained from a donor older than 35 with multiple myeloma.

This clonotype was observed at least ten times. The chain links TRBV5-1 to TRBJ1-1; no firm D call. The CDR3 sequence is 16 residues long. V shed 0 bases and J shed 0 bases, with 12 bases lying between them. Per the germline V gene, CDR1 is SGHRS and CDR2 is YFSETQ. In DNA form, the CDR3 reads TGCGCCAGCAGCTTGGTTCCAGCGCGGATGAACACTGAAGCTTTCTTT. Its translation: CASSLVPARMNTEAFF.

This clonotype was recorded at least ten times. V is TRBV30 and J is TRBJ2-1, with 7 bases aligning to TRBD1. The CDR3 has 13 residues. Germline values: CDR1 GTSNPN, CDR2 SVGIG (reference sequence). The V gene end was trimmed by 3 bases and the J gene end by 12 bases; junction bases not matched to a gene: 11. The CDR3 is CAWSPNRGEWQFF. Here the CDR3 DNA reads TGTGCCTGGAGCCCCAACAGGGGAGAATGGCAGTTCTTC.